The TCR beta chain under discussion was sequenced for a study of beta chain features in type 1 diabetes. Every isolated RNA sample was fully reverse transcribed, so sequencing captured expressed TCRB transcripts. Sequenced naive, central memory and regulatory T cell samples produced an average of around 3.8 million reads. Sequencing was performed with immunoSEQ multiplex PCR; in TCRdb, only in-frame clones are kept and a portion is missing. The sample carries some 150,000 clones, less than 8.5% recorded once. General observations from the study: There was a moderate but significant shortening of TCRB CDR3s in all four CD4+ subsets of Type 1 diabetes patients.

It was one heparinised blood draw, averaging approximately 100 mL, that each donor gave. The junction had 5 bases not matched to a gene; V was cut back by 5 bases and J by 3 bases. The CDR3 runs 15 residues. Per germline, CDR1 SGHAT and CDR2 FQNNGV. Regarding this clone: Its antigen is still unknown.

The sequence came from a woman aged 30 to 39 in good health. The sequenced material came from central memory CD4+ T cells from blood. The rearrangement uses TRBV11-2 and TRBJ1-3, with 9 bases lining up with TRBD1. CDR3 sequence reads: CASSPGTGNGNTIYF. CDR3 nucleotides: TGTGCCAGCAGCCCCGGGACAGGGAATGGAAACACCATATATTTT.